This T cell receptor beta chain was found in a study of read filtering for tumor transcriptome and immune sequencing. Study information: Transcriptome libraries were built from DNase-treated RNA. RNA-seq yielded only about 75 to 1,400 TCR reads, IR-seq about 4 to 10.27 million.

As regards this clonotype: A clone one base away is much larger, so this may be a read error. No conserved phenylalanine or tryptophan is present at the end of the CDR3, so a read error is the likely explanation. It is unclear where the CDR3 begins or ends on the DNA, so no DNA is shown, and the CDR3 is as TCRdb lists it.

From approximately 430 ng of RNA, a library with molecular barcoded alpha/delta and beta/gamma adaptors was made. TCRdb re-called the reads through MiXCR, storing one row per CDR3 protein. The table has about 24,000 distinct CDR3 sequences, approximately 23% seen once. Sample: a population of CD138-negative cells sorted from bone marrow. This clonotype was obtained from a donor aged 40 or older with multiple myeloma.

CDR3 amino acids: CASSQDGVAGVSEYL. The chain uses TRBV4-1 and TRBJ2-7; TRBD2, as called in the table, went unchecked against the DNA. The CDR3 has 15 amino acids, counting both end residues. Germline V gene data show CDR1 as MGHRA and CDR2 as YSYEKL.